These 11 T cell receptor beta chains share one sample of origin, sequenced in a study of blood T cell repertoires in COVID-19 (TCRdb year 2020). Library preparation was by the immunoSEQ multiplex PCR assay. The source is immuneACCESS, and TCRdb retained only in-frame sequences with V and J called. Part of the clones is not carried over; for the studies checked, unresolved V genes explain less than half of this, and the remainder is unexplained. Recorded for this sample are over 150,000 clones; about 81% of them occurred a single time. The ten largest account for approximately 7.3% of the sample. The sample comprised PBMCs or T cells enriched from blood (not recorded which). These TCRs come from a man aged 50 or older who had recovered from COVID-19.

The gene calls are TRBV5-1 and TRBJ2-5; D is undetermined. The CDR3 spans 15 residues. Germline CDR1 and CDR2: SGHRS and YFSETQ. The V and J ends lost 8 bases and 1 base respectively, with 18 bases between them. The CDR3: CASYQTPLGQETQYF. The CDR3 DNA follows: TGCGCCAGTTACCAGACTCCATTGGGCCAAGAGACCCAGTACTTC. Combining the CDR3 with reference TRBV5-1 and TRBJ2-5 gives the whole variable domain KAGVTQTPRYLIKTRGQQVTLSCSPISGHRSVSWYQQTPGQGLQFLFEYFSETQRNKGNFPGRFSGRQFSNSRSEMNVSTLELGDSALYLCASYQTPLGQETQYFGPGTRLLVL.

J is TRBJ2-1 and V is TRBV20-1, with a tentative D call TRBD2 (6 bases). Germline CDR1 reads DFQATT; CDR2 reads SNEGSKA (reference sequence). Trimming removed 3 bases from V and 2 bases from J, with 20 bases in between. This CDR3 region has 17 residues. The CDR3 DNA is TGCAGTGCTAGTATGCGGGGCTATGACGGCCCCTACAATGAGCAGTTCTTC. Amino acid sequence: CSASMRGYDGPYNEQFF.

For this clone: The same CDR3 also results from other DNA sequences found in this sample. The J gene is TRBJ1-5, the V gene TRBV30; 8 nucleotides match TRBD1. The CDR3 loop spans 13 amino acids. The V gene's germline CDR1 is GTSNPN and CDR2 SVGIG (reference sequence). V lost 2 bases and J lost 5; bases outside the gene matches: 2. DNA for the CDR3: TGTGCCTGGAGTTCAGGGGGCTATCAGCCCCAGCATTTT. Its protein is CAWSSGGYQPQHF.

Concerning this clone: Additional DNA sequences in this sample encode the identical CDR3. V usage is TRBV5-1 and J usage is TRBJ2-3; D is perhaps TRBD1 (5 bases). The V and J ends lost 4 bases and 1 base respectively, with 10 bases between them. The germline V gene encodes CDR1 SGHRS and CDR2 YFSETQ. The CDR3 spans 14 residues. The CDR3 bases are TGCGCCAGCAGCCCAGGGTTTGGCACAGATACGCAGTATTTT. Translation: CASSPGFGTDTQYF.

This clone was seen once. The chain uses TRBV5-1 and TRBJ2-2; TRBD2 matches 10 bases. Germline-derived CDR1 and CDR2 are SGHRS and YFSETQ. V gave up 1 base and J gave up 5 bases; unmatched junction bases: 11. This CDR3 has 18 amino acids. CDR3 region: CASSLIAGGLGGTGELFF. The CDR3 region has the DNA TGCGCCAGCAGCTTGATAGCGGGGGGCCTCGGCGGGACCGGGGAGCTGTTTTTT. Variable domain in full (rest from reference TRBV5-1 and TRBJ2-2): KAGVTQTPRYLIKTRGQQVTLSCSPISGHRSVSWYQQTPGQGLQFLFEYFSETQRNKGNFPGRFSGRQFSNSRSEMNVSTLELGDSALYLCASSLIAGGLGGTGELFFGEGSRLTVL.

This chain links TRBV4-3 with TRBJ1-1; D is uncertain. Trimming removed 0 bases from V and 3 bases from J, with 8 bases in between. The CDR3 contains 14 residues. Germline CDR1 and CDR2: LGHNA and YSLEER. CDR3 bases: TGCGCCAGCAGCCAAGATCACAGATACACTGAAGCTTTCTTT. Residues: CASSQDHRYTEAFF.

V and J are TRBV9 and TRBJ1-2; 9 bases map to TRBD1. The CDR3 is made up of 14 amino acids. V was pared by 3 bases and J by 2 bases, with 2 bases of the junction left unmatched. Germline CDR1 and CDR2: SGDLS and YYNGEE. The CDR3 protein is CASSAGTGNYGYTF. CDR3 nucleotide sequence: TGTGCCAGCAGCGCGGGGACAGGGAACTATGGCTACACCTTC.

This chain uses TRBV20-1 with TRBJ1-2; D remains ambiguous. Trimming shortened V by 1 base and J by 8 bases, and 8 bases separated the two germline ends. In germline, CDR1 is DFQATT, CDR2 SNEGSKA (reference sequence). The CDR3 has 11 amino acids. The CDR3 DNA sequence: TGCAGTGCTAGAGGGGTGGGCGGCTACACCTTC. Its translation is CSARGVGGYTF.

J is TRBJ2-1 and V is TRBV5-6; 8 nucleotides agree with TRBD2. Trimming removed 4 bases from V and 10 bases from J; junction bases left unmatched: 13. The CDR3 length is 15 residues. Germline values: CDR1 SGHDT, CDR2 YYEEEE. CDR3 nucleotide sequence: TGTGCCAGCAGCCTTCGGGGGGGCCTGCAACGAGAGCAGTTCTTC. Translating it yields CASSLRGGLQREQFF.

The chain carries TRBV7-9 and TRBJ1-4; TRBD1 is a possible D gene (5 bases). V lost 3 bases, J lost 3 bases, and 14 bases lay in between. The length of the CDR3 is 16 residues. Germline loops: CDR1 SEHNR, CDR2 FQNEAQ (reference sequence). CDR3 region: CASSLVLGAPNEKLFF. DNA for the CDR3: TGTGCCAGCAGCTTGGTCTTAGGGGCACCTAATGAAAAACTGTTTTTT.

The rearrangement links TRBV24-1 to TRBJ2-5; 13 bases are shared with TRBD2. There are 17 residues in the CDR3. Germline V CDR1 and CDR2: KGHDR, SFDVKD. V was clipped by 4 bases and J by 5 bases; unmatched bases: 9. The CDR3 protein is CATSDHPTSGGAETQYF. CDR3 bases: TGTGCCACCAGTGACCATCCAACTAGCGGGGGGGCGGAGACCCAGTACTTC.